Detailed here is one T cell receptor beta chain. The target antigen is unknown. CD45RA+ naive and CD45RA-negative memory subsets were separated from CD4+ cells. The sample belongs to a study of shared clonotypes between healthy human individuals. Study background: Per donor, CD8 memory used one plate, CD8 naive used two, CD4 memory used three and CD4 naive used three. Study observations and caveats: Estimated clonotype richness was generally higher in naive than memory subsets.

The authors split each subset's genomic DNA evenly across several immunoSEQ plates. Sequenced by immunoSEQ multiplex PCR; TCRdb stores in-frame clones only, minus some. The top ten hold roughly 0.62% of the sample, which has around 1.1 million clones, around 82% seen once. Trimming took 0 bases from V and 4 from J, leaving 11 bases between them. Germline lookup yields CDR1 SGHRS and CDR2 YFSETQ. This CDR3 spans 15 amino acids. The receptor's source is a man aged 18 to 30 in good health. Some clones in this sample may be carry-over from other donors' samples. The chain employs TRBV5-1 and TRBJ2-1; D gene ambiguous. Sequencing input: memory CD4+ T cells from PBMCs. Subset here: CD45RA-negative fraction. The CDR3 nucleotides are TGCGCCAGCAGCTTGGCCGCGGCCATGTACAATGAGCAGTTCTTC. It codes for CASSLAAAMYNEQFF.